A single sample is the source of the 11 T cell receptor beta chains below, sequenced in a study of blood T cell repertoires in COVID-19. The repertoire was sequenced with immunoSEQ multiplex PCR; TCRdb's copy has only in-frame clones and lacks some. The sample has 140,000 or so clones; approximately 88% are singletons. Sequenced input: peripheral blood. These TCRs come from a human donor in a cohort sampled during active COVID-19.

This chain joins TRBV4-1 and TRBJ1-1, with D unresolved. Trimming removed 0 bases from V and 0 bases from J, with 14 bases in between. CDR3 length equals 17 residues. CDR1 MGHRA and CDR2 YSYEKL come from the germline V gene. CDR3 bases: TGCGCCAGCAGCCAAGAGAGGTATGGTCCACTGAACACTGAAGCTTTCTTT. Translating gives CASSQERYGPLNTEAFF.

V and J are TRBV6-2 or TRBV6-3 and TRBJ1-2; D gene ambiguous. The CDR3 is 18 residues long. Trimming took off 5 bases at V and 2 bases at J, with 24 bases between the two ends. Germline V lookup: CDR1 MNHEY, CDR2 SVGEGT. Written as DNA, the CDR3 is TGTGCCAGCAGTCTGACGCAATACGCCCCCGGAGGGAACTATGGCTACACCTTC. It encodes CASSLTQYAPGGNYGYTF.

V gene TRBV7-2 combines with J gene TRBJ1-3, with 7 bases lining up with TRBD1. The CDR3 is 15 residues long. From germline, CDR1 is SGHTA and CDR2 FQGNSA. After removal of 6 bases from V and 0 bases from J, the junction contained 5 bases not matched to a gene. The CDR3 nucleotides are TGTGCCAGCAGGGAAACAGGGGCCTCTGGAAACACCATATATTTT. As protein: CASRETGASGNTIYF.

The genes are TRBV7-2 and TRBJ2-3; 8 bases line up with TRBD2. Trimming cost V 7 bases and J 2 bases; bases outside gene matches: 14. The germline V gene encodes CDR1 SGHTA and CDR2 FQGNSA. This CDR3 comprises 17 residues. The CDR3 here is CASTPAGGVGVTDTQYF. The CDR3, as DNA: TGTGCCAGCACCCCCGCGGGGGGAGTGGGTGTCACAGATACGCAGTATTTT.

The chain links TRBV30 to TRBJ2-7; tentative D call: TRBD1 (5 bases). From germline, CDR1 is GTSNPN and CDR2 SVGIG (reference sequence). The V end lost 0 bases, the J end lost 5 bases, and 14 bases lay between the germline ends. The CDR3 extends over 14 amino acids. CDR3 protein: CAWSVEAGPHEQYF. The CDR3 bases are TGTGCCTGGAGTGTAGAGGCAGGGCCCCACGAGCAGTACTTC.

The J gene is TRBJ1-1, the V gene TRBV11-1; the match to TRBD1 covers 9 bases. Germline-derived CDR1 and CDR2 are SGHAT and FQDESV (reference sequence). The CDR3 is 14 residues long. After removal of 5 bases from V and 0 bases from J, the junction contained 1 base not matched to a gene. The CDR3 DNA is TGTGCCAGCAGCGGACAGGGGATGAACACTGAAGCTTTCTTT. Translation gives CASSGQGMNTEAFF.

In this sample, this clone turned up once. CDR3 DNA sequence: TGTGCCAGCAACGGCGGGGGCCTGAACACTGAAGCTTTCTTT. Amino acid sequence: CASNGGGLNTEAFF. This chain connects TRBV5-6 to TRBJ1-1; TRBD1 might be the D (6 bases). The V gene's germline CDR1 is SGHDT and CDR2 YYEEEE. This CDR3 is built from 14 residues. Trimming removed 6 bases at V and 0 bases at J, with 12 bases between.

In the case of this clone: A junction end diverges from the germline sequence, so it may reflect a read error. This chain joins TRBV7-7 and TRBJ2-1; D is undetermined. CDR3 length equals 15 residues. Germline CDR1 and CDR2: SSHAT and FNYEAQ (reference sequence). CDR3 in amino acids: CASSFRPSLVNEQFF. The CDR3 DNA reads as TGTGCTAGCAGCTTTCGCCCTTCGCTAGTCAATGAGCAGTTCTTC.

The chain uses TRBV5-1 and TRBJ1-1; TRBD1 matches 9 bases. This CDR3 has 14 residues. Germline-derived CDR1 and CDR2 are SGHRS and YFSETQ. Losses at the gene ends were 4 bases for V and 7 bases for J; bases not matched to a gene: 8. The CDR3 coding sequence is TGCGCCAGCAGCCCGGACAGGGGTTTAATTGAAGCTTTCTTT. Its translation: CASSPDRGLIEAFF.

The CDR3 loop is CASSAGGEPNTEAFF. In DNA form, the CDR3 reads TGTGCCAGCAGCGCAGGGGGAGAACCGAACACTGAAGCTTTCTTT. The genes are TRBV9 and TRBJ1-1; 7 nucleotides match TRBD1. The CDR3 is 15 amino acids. V was clipped by 3 bases and J by 1 base; unmatched bases: 6. Germline CDR1 is SGDLS and CDR2 is YYNGEE.

DNA for the CDR3: TGCGCCAGCAGCCAATACACCGGGACAGGGGTTTTCAATGAGCAGTTCTTC. It specifies CASSQYTGTGVFNEQFF. V gene TRBV4-1 combines with J gene TRBJ2-1, with 10 bases lining up with TRBD1. The CDR3 spans 17 residues. The germline V gene encodes CDR1 MGHRA and CDR2 YSYEKL. J gave up 6 bases and V 2 bases, and 10 bases lay outside the gene matches.